This is a list of T cell receptor beta chains from one sample in a study of blood T cells in healthy people across ages. MiXCR was run by TCRdb on the 5' RACE reads, yielding one entry per CDR3 protein. The sample records over 1,200,000 distinct CDR3 sequences, 59% being singletons. The sample was blood. The source of these receptors is a man between 18 and 29 years old in good health. The CDR3 runs from the conserved cysteine through the conserved F or W. D genes are given only for firm matches. The listing skips clone size in some rows; elsewhere it reads once, few, many or a size class.

j_call v_call clone_size d_call cdr3_nt cdr3_aa
TRBJ1-2 TRBV24-1 . . TGTGCCACCAACAAGAGAGGGGTCTATGGCTACACCTTC CATNKRGVYGYTF
TRBJ2-5 TRBV2 . . TGTGCCAGCAGAGCCGCCATCCAAGAGACCCAGTACTTC CASRAAIQETQYF
TRBJ1-5 TRBV20-1 . TRBD1 TGCAGTGCTAGAGCCCGTGGACAGGCACATCAGCCCCAGCATTTT CSARARGQAHQPQHF
TRBJ2-5 TRBV4-1 once . TGCGCCAGCAGCCAAGAGGGCAGGGCAGGAGAGACCCAGTACTTC CASSQEGRAGETQYF
TRBJ2-5 TRBV9 . . TGTGCCAGCAGCGCAACACCAGGGCTAGAGACCCAGTACTTC CASSATPGLETQYF
TRBJ2-2 TRBV4-3 . . TGCGCCAGCCGCCGTACAGGGTCCGGGGAGCTGTTTTTT CASRRTGSGELFF
TRBJ1-2 TRBV5-1 . . TGCGCCAGCAGCTTGTTAAACCGGGGTTCTGGCTACACCTTC CASSLLNRGSGYTF
TRBJ2-4 TRBV5-4 few TRBD2 TGTGCCAGCAGCAAGCGGGACCTAGCCAAAAACATTCAGTACTTC CASSKRDLAKNIQYF
TRBJ2-7 TRBV7-9 . . TGTGCCAGCAGCTCCGTTGTGGGACTTGGCGAGCAGTACTTC CASSSVVGLGEQYF
TRBJ2-6 TRBV4-1 . . TGTGCCAGCAGCCAAGCGGGACACGTCCGCTCTGGGGCCAACGTCCTGACTTTC CASSQAGHVRSGANVLTF
TRBJ2-2 TRBV18 once . TGTGCCAGCTCACCAACTGGGACGGTCACCGGGGAGCTGTTTTTT CASSPTGTVTGELFF
TRBJ2-1 TRBV5-1 . . TGCGCCAGCAGCTTGGCTGGGGCAGGGGATTACAATGAGCAGTTCTTC CASSLAGAGDYNEQFF
TRBJ1-6 TRBV5-1 few . TGCGCCAGTACCTCAGGAGAACGAAATTCACCCCTCCACTTT CASTSGERNSPLHF
TRBJ2-5 TRBV7-2 . . TGTGCCAGCAGCTCCGATGGCCCACCCCCAGAGACCCAGTACTTC CASSSDGPPPETQYF
TRBJ2-7 TRBV6-1 . . TGTGCCAGCGCCGCGAGGAGCTCCTACGAGCAGTACTTC CASAARSSYEQYF